This T cell receptor (beta chain) stems from a study of vaccination effects on CD4 cells after COVID-19. Looking at the study overall: Viral peptide pool expansion of antigen-specific CD4+ T cells preceded sequencing in the ViraFEST assay. Samples were taken post-vaccine, and their median timing was 72 days after the second dose.

Assay used: immunoSEQ multiplex PCR; TCRdb lists only in-frame clones, some missing. The sample includes around 50,000 clones, over 60% of them seen just once. This CDR3 has 19 amino acids. Germline V gives CDR1 SGHVS, CDR2 FNYEAQ. V gave up 3 bases and J gave up 3 bases, with 23 bases separating them. Culture lasted around eleven days before CD4+ T cell isolation. PCR showed that the person got SARS-CoV-2 infection at some point between March and December 2020. Each participant was given two doses of one vaccine (BNT162b2 or mRNA-1273). Both day 3 and day 7 saw half the medium replaced with IL-2 medium. Study results and caveats: Late after vaccination, infection- and vaccine-induced clones showed marked clonal contraction.

About this clone: Its antigen remains unknown.

The receptor was isolated from a human donor who had a prior SARS-CoV-2 infection. This chain links TRBV7-6 with TRBJ2-2, with a weak D call TRBD2 (5 bases). This specimen consisted of CD4+ T cells from PBMCs cultured without peptide, obtained after COVID-19 vaccination. CDR3 nucleotide sequence: TGTGCCAGCAGCTTGGGGTGGCGGAGGTCCGTGAGGGACACCGGGGAGCTGTTTTTT. It yields the protein CASSLGWRRSVRDTGELFF. Combining the CDR3 with reference TRBV7-6 and TRBJ2-2 gives the whole variable domain GAGVSQSPRYKVTKRGQDVALRCDPISGHVSLYWYRQALGQGPEFLTYFNYEAQQDKSGLPNDRFSAERPEGSISTLTIQRTEQRDSAMYRCASSLGWRRSVRDTGELFFGEGSRLTVL.